The source of this T cell receptor beta chain is a study of T cells in Graves' hyperthyroidism and ophthalmopathy. Study-level findings and limits: In validation, the model predicted ophthalmopathy. These predictions came a median approximately 5.9 months before onset.

Amplification of TCR beta CDR3 regions was performed using RNA transcripts as template. HTBI primers were employed in a first-round RT-PCR of the TCR CDR3. TCRdb used MiXCR to reprocess the multiplex PCR reads, holding one entry per CDR3 protein. The table records some 400,000 distinct CDR3 sequences, about a fifth of them present only once. Stable disease denoted Graves' hyperthyroidism without ophthalmopathy progression within 18 months. Out of 10 ml of fresh peripheral blood came the PBMCs. The table lists this clonotype with many counts. Its antigen remains unknown. CDR3 length: 12 amino acids. V lost 5 bases and J 5 bases, leaving 7 bases between the germline ends.

This chain uses TRBV12-3 or TRBV12-4 with TRBJ1-5; D is unresolved. The source of this sequence is a woman between 18 and 29 years old with Graves' hyperthyroidism. Input material: blood. CDR3 in amino acids: CASSPRYQPQHF. The CDR3 DNA reads TGTGCCAGCAGTCCAAGGTATCAGCCCCAGCATTTT.